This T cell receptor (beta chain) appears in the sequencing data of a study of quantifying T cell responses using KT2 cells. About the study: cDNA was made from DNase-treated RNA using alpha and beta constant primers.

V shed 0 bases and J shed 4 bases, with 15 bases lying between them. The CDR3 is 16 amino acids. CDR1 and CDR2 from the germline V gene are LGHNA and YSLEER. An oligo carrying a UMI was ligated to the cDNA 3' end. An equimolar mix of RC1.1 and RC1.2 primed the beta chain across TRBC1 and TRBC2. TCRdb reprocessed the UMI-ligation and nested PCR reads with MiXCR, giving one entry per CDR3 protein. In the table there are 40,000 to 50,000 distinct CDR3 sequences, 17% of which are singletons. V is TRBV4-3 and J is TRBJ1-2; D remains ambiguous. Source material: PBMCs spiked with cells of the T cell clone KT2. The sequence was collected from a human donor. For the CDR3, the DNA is TGCGCCAGCAGCCAAGACGGCCAGGCGAAAAGCTATGGCTACACCTTC. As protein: CASSQDGQAKSYGYTF.